Below are 22 T cell receptor beta chains sequenced from a single sample in a study of blood T cell repertoires in COVID-19. The repertoire was sequenced with immunoSEQ multiplex PCR; TCRdb's copy has only in-frame clones and lacks some. The data hold approximately 350,000 clones, with roughly 84% observed a single time. The sequenced sample was PBMCs or T cells enriched from blood (not recorded which). These receptors originate from a woman under 40 who had recovered from COVID-19.

The rearrangement links TRBV7-9 to TRBJ2-1; D unclear. Between the trimmed V and J ends, which lost 6 bases and 6 bases, there was a span of 18 bases. Germline V gene lookup returns CDR1 SEHNR and CDR2 FQNEAQ (reference sequence). CDR3 length: 15 amino acids. The CDR3 nucleotides read TGTGCCAGCAGTCAGGCGTGGCTAAGCCCCAATGAGCAGTTCTTC. Amino acid sequence: CASSQAWLSPNEQFF.

The chain recombines TRBV20-1 with TRBJ2-1; 7 nucleotides line up with TRBD1. The CDR3 is 14 residues long. With 3 bases clipped from V and 9 bases from J, the junction kept 11 bases outside the gene matches. CDR1 DFQATT and CDR2 SNEGSKA come from the germline V gene (reference sequence). Here the CDR3 DNA reads TGCAGTGCTAGTCTCTCCGGGACAGTAGGTGAGCAGTTCTTC. Protein: CSASLSGTVGEQFF.

The V call is TRBV29-1, the J call TRBJ2-5; 7 bases are a match to TRBD1. The ends lost 3 bases at V and 6 bases at J; junction bases unmatched: 7. The CDR3 contains 13 residues. Germline values: CDR1 SQVTM, CDR2 ANQGSEA. CDR3 nucleotides: TGCAGCGTTGACCAGAGGGGGCAGAAGACCCAGTACTTC. It codes for CSVDQRGQKTQYF.

The chain carries TRBV3-1 (or the pseudogene TRBV3-2) and TRBJ1-6, with D tentatively TRBD1 (6 bases). V dropped 1 base and J dropped 6 bases, with 7 bases sitting between them. The CDR3 totals 14 residues. The V gene's germline CDR1 is LGHDT and CDR2 YNNKEL (reference sequence). CDR3 DNA sequence: TGTGCCAGCAGCCAAGGCAGGGGTAATTCACCCCTCCACTTT. Translating it yields CASSQGRGNSPLHF.

The rearrangement joins TRBV2 to TRBJ2-7; TRBD1 aligns across 7 bases. J gave up 3 bases and V 6 bases, and 11 bases lay outside the gene matches. The CDR3 contains 15 residues. The germline CDR1 and CDR2 sequences are SNHLY and FYNNEI. CDR3 coding DNA: TGTGCCAGCAGCGACTTGAGACAGGGATTCTACGAGCAGTACTTC. Protein: CASSDLRQGFYEQYF.

V gene TRBV7-9 combines with J gene TRBJ2-2; perhaps TRBD1 as D (5 bases). The CDR3 sequence is 14 residues long. The germline V and J ends were trimmed by 5 bases and 0 bases, with 7 bases remaining between them. CDR1 and CDR2 (germline): SEHNR, FQNEAQ (reference sequence). Here the CDR3 reads CASSETANTGELFF. The CDR3 DNA reads as TGTGCCAGCAGCGAGACAGCGAACACCGGGGAGCTGTTTTTT.

The gene calls are TRBV15 and TRBJ1-3, with 7 nucleotides matching TRBD1. V was pared by 2 bases and J by 4 bases, with 8 bases of the junction left unmatched. Per germline, CDR1 LNHNV and CDR2 YYDKDF (reference sequence). This CDR3 spans 16 amino acids. The CDR3 bases are TGTGCCACCAGCAGACTAAAGGGGGCCGCGGGAAACACCATATATTTT. As protein: CATSRLKGAAGNTIYF.

The chain couples TRBV28 to TRBJ2-3; 10 bases line up with TRBD2. Per germline, CDR1 MDHEN and CDR2 SYDVKM. Trimming at V came to 5 bases and at J to 0 bases, leaving 5 bases not matched to a gene. The CDR3 has 16 residues. Here the CDR3 DNA reads TGTGCCAGCAGTCCCATGACTAGCGGGAGCACAGATACGCAGTATTTT. This encodes CASSPMTSGSTDTQYF.

V usage is TRBV29-1 and J usage is TRBJ2-3; TRBD2 matches 13 bases. Germline V gene data show CDR1 as SQVTM and CDR2 as ANQGSEA. The V and J ends lost 5 bases and 2 bases, in that order; junction bases with no gene match: 7. CDR3 length equals 16 residues. The CDR3 bases are TGCAGCGTTTCCGGGACTAGCGGGGTCCACACAGATACGCAGTATTTT. It yields the protein CSVSGTSGVHTDTQYF.

This chain connects TRBV19 to TRBJ1-1, with a weak D call TRBD1 (5 bases). Germline CDR1 LNHDA, CDR2 SQIVND (reference sequence). The V end was cut by 2 bases, the J end by 5 bases, with 12 bases between. The CDR3 contains 14 residues. Here the CDR3 DNA reads TGTGCCAGTAGTATAACCCCAGGGAGGACTGAAGCTTTCTTT. Residues: CASSITPGRTEAFF.

The chain carries TRBV11-3 and TRBJ2-1; 11 bases line up with TRBD2. V lost 1 base to trimming and J lost 8 bases; unmatched junction nucleotides: 4. CDR3 size: 15 residues. The V gene's germline CDR1 is SGHNT and CDR2 YENEEA. The CDR3 DNA reads TGTGCCAGCAGCTTAGGGACTAGCGGGTGGGATGAGCAGTTCTTC. As protein: CASSLGTSGWDEQFF.

The chain has TRBV7-8 and TRBJ2-2, with unresolved D. Trimming removed 1 base from V and 0 bases from J, with 12 bases in between. This CDR3 has 17 residues. CDR1 and CDR2 (germline): SGHVS, FQNEAQ. CDR3 region: CASSLEKGGPNTGELFF. The DNA for the CDR3 is TGTGCCAGCAGCTTAGAGAAAGGCGGTCCGAACACCGGGGAGCTGTTTTTT.

The genes are TRBV3-1 (or the pseudogene TRBV3-2) and TRBJ2-1; the match to TRBD2 covers 7 bases. The CDR3 runs 14 residues. The junction had 9 bases not matched to a gene; V was cut back by 4 bases and J by 9 bases. Germline V CDR1 and CDR2: LGHDT, YNNKEL (reference sequence). CDR3: CASSPRWEGGEQFF. For the CDR3, the DNA is TGTGCCAGCAGCCCCCGGTGGGAGGGAGGTGAGCAGTTCTTC.

This rearrangement joins TRBV11-2 to TRBJ1-4; no clear D. V was trimmed by 3 bases and J by 10 bases, leaving 6 bases between them. The CDR3 is 11 amino acids. The germline CDR1 and CDR2 sequences are SGHAT and FQNNGV. CDR3 sequence (DNA): TGTGCCAGCAGCTTCGGTACAAAACTGTTTTTT. Residues: CASSFGTKLFF.

The chain recombines TRBV2 with TRBJ1-1, with D possibly being TRBD1 (5 bases). CDR1 and CDR2 (germline): SNHLY, FYNNEI. Trimming took off 0 bases at V and 0 bases at J, with 17 bases between the two ends. The CDR3 spans 18 residues. Written as DNA, the CDR3 is TGTGCCAGCAGTGAAGCGGAACCGGGACGGACTATGAACACTGAAGCTTTCTTT. This encodes CASSEAEPGRTMNTEAFF. The full variable domain, rest sourced from reference TRBV2 and TRBJ1-1, is EPEVTQTPSHQVTQMGQEVILRCVPISNHLYFYWYRQILGQKVEFLVSFYNNEISEKSEIFDDQFSVERPDGSNFTLKIRSTKLEDSAMYFCASSEAEPGRTMNTEAFFGQGTRLTVV.

The rearrangement joins TRBV25-1 to TRBJ2-7; 9 bases map to TRBD2. This CDR3 is 14 amino acids long. Germline V lookup: CDR1 MGHDK, CDR2 SYGVNS. Trimming took 4 bases from V and 1 from J; bases not matched to a gene: 2. The CDR3 DNA reads as TGTGCCAGCAGTGTAGCGGGGGAATCCTACGAGCAGTACTTC. This translates into CASSVAGESYEQYF.

The rearrangement uses TRBV29-1 and TRBJ2-1; 11 bases fit TRBD2. The CDR3 sequence is 13 residues long. Germline V lookup: CDR1 SQVTM, CDR2 ANQGSEA. V shed 5 bases and J 14 bases; nucleotides not matched to a gene: 11. Here the CDR3 reads CSVKGTSGGLEFF. CDR3 DNA sequence: TGCAGCGTTAAAGGAACTAGCGGGGGACTCGAGTTCTTC.

The J gene is TRBJ2-7, the V gene TRBV19; D call uncertain. There are 14 residues in the CDR3. Deletions cut 3 bases from V and 5 bases from J, with 14 bases between. The germline V gene has CDR1 LNHDA and CDR2 SQIVND (reference sequence). The CDR3 region is CASSISPSVDEQYF. For the CDR3, the DNA is TGTGCCAGTAGTATTTCCCCCTCCGTCGACGAGCAGTACTTC.

This rearrangement joins TRBV7-2 to TRBJ1-3; D is unclear. This CDR3 comprises 13 residues. Trimming pared 6 bases from V and 4 bases from J, leaving 10 bases between. Germline V gene data show CDR1 as SGHTA and CDR2 as FQGNSA. CDR3: CASRREAGNTIYF. The CDR3 bases are TGTGCCAGCAGGCGCGAAGCGGGAAACACCATATATTTT.

The rearrangement links TRBV4-1 to TRBJ2-7; 7 bases are shared with TRBD2. Germline V CDR1 and CDR2: MGHRA, YSYEKL. The CDR3 is 15 residues long. Trimming removed 1 base from V and 3 bases from J; junction bases left unmatched: 6. Written as DNA, the CDR3 is TGCGCCAGCAGCCAAGTAACGGGGGGAAGCTACGAGCAGTACTTC. Protein: CASSQVTGGSYEQYF.

V is TRBV5-5 and J is TRBJ1-1; D is possibly TRBD1 (6 bases). The CDR3 totals 13 residues. Trimming cost V 6 bases and J 1 base, with 10 bases left between them. The germline V gene has CDR1 SGHKS and CDR2 YYEKEE (reference sequence). CDR3: CASTARGNTEAFF. The CDR3 coding sequence is TGTGCCAGCACCGCCAGGGGGAACACTGAAGCTTTCTTT.

The gene calls are TRBV28 and TRBJ1-5, with TRBD1 identical over 12 bases. Germline CDR1 and CDR2: MDHEN and SYDVKM. The ends lost 5 bases at V and 6 bases at J; junction bases unmatched: 5. This CDR3 is built from 15 residues. The CDR3 DNA sequence: TGTGCCAGCAGTCTCGGGACAGGGGGCAGTCAGCCCCAGCATTTT. It yields the protein CASSLGTGGSQPQHF.